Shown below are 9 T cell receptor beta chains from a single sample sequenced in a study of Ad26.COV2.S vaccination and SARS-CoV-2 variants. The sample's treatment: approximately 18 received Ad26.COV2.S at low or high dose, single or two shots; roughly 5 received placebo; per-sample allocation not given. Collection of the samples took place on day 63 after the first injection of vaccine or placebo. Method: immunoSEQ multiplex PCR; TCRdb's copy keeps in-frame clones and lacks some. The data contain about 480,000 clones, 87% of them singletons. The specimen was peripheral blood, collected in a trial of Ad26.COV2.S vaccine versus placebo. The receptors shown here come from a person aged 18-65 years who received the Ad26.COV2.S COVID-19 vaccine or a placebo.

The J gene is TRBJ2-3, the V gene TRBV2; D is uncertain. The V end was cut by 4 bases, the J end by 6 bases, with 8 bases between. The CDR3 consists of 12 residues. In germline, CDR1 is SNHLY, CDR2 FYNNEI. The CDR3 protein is CASSVTVDTQYF. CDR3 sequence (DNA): TGTGCCAGCAGTGTAACAGTGGATACGCAGTATTTT. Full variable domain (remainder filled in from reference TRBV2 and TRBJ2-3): EPEVTQTPSHQVTQMGQEVILRCVPISNHLYFYWYRQILGQKVEFLVSFYNNEISEKSEIFDDQFSVERPDGSNFTLKIRSTKLEDSAMYFCASSVTVDTQYFGPGTRLTVL.

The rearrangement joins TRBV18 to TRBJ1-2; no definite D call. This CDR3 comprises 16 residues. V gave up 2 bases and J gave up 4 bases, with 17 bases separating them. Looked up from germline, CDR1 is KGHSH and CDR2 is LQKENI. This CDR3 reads CASSPVLGQDSYGYTF. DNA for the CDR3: TGTGCCAGCTCACCAGTTCTCGGGCAGGACTCCTATGGCTACACCTTC.

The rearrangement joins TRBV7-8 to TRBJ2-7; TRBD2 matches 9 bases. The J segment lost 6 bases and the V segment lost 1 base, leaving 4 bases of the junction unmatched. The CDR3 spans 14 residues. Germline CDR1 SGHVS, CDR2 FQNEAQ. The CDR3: CASSLVVRGGEQYF. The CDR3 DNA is TGTGCCAGCAGCTTAGTGGTGCGGGGGGGCGAGCAGTACTTC.

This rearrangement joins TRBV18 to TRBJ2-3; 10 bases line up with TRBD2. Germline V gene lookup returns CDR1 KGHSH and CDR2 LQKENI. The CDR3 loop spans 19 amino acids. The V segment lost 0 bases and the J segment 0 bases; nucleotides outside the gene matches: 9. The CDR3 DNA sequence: TGTGCCAGCTCACCACCGTTGGGACTAGCGCCACGGAGCACAGATACGCAGTATTTT. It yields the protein CASSPPLGLAPRSTDTQYF.

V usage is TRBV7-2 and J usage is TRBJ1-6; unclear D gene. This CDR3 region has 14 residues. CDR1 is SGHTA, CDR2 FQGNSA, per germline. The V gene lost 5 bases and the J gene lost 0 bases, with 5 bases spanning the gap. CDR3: CASSLSSYNSPLHF. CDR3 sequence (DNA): TGTGCCAGCAGCCTATCCTCCTATAATTCACCCCTCCACTTT.

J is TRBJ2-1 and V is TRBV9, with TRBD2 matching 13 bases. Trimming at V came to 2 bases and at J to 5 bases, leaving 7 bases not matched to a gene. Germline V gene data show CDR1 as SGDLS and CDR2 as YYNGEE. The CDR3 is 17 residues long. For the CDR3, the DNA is TGTGCCAGCAGCGTCGGACTAGCGGGGGTGATTAACAATGAGCAGTTCTTC. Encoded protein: CASSVGLAGVINNEQFF.

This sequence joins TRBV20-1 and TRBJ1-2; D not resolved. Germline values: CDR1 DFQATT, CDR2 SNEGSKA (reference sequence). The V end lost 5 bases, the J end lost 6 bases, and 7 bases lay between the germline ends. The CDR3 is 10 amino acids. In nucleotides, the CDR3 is TGCAGTGCTCTTACAGATGGCTACACCTTC. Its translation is CSALTDGYTF.

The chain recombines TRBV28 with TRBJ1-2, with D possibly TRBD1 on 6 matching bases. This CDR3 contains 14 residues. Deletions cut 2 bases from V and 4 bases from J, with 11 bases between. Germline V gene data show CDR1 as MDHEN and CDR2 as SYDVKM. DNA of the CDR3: TGTGCCAGCAGTTTAAATAGGGGGGCCTATGGCTACACCTTC. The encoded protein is CASSLNRGAYGYTF.

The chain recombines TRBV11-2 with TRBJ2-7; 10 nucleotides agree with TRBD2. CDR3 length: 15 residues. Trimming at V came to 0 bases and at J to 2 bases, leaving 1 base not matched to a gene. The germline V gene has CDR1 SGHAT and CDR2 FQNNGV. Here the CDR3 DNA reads TGTGCCAGCAGCTTAGAGAGCGGGAGGGCCTACGAGCAGTACTTC. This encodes CASSLESGRAYEQYF.